This T cell receptor (beta chain) was profiled in a study of coeliac disease. Whole-study results and caveats: Lower clonality than controls marked TRB and TRG repertoires from active celiac intraepithelial and lamina propria samples. Largely private TRB repertoires meant most sequences were sample-unique.

The method was immunoSEQ multiplex PCR; TCRdb's version includes in-frame clones alone and lacks a portion of them. The sample contains approximately 1,500 clones, around three fifths of which appear only once. Details on this clone: Its target is unknown.

Germline assignment: CDR1 LGHNA and CDR2 YNFKEQ. The ends lost 3 bases at V and 7 bases at J; junction bases unmatched: 9. The CDR3 loop spans 17 amino acids. Cells were frozen in aliquots of approximately 450,000, and one aliquot per fraction was sequenced. This TCR was recovered from a woman in her fifties or sixties with celiac disease on a gluten-free diet. This chain links TRBV4-2 with TRBJ2-3; 14 bases align to TRBD2. Sequencing used intraepithelial lymphocytes from the gut. The CDR3 DNA sequence: TGTGCCAGCAGCCATTGGACTAGCGGGGGGAACGATTATACGCAGTATTTT. This encodes CASSHWTSGGNDYTQYF.